A single sample gave rise to the 28 T cell receptor beta chains below, sequenced in a study of read filtering for tumor transcriptome and immune sequencing. Molecular barcoded adaptors covering alpha/delta and beta/gamma chains were used on roughly 400 ng RNA. Using its own MiXCR run on the reads, TCRdb lists one record per CDR3 protein. The profile shows approximately 38,000 distinct CDR3 sequences, roughly 15% of them singletons. Specimen: a population of CD138-negative cells sorted from bone marrow. Receptors were obtained from a donor over 35 with multiple myeloma.

This clonotype was recorded many times. This rearrangement joins TRBV7-3 to TRBJ2-1, with 7 bases fitting TRBD2. The CDR3 spans 16 residues. Germline V CDR1 and CDR2: SGHTA, FQGTGA. Germline trimming cut 5 bases from V and 0 bases from J; bases unmatched to any gene: 7. The CDR3 DNA follows: TGTGCCAGCAGCGCCACTAGCGATAGCTCCTACAATGAGCAGTTCTTC. This sequence encodes CASSATSDSSYNEQFF. Full variable domain (remainder filled in from reference TRBV7-3 and TRBJ2-1): GAGVSQTPSNKVTEKGKYVELRCDPISGHTALYWYRQSLGQGPEFLIYFQGTGAADDSGLPNDRFFAVRPEGSVSTLKIQRTERGDSAVYLCASSATSDSSYNEQFFGPGTRLTVL.

This clonotype was recorded many times. The V call is TRBV20-1, the J call TRBJ1-2; D is unclear. CDR3 length: 10 amino acids. Germline CDR1 and CDR2: DFQATT and SNEGSKA (reference sequence). The ends were cut back, 3 bases at V and 8 bases at J, with 7 bases in the middle. The CDR3 protein is CSARRSGYTF. The CDR3 DNA reads TGCAGTGCTAGGCGGTCAGGCTACACCTTC.

This clonotype was seen a few times. The rearrangement uses TRBV20-1 and TRBJ2-7, with D perhaps matching TRBD1 or TRBD2 (5 bases each). The CDR3 runs 13 residues. V lost 5 bases and J lost 2, with 13 bases in between. The germline gives CDR1 DFQATT, CDR2 SNEGSKA (reference sequence). DNA for the CDR3: TGCAGTGCTCGGGGCCAGTTGGCCTACGAGCAGTACTTC. It is translated as CSARGQLAYEQYF.

This clonotype was detected ten times or more. The chain carries TRBV28 and TRBJ1-5, with TRBD1 matching over 8 bases. V was pared by 6 bases and J by 4 bases, with 8 bases of the junction left unmatched. The germline gives CDR1 MDHEN, CDR2 SYDVKM. The CDR3 covers 15 residues. CDR3 in amino acids: CASRAWDRRNQPQHF. The DNA for the CDR3 is TGTGCCAGCAGGGCTTGGGACAGGAGAAATCAGCCCCAGCATTTT.

The V gene is TRBV20-1, the J gene TRBJ2-5, with TRBD2 matching 8 bases. The germline V gene has CDR1 DFQATT and CDR2 SNEGSKA (reference sequence). There are 15 residues in the CDR3. V dropped 5 bases and J dropped 9; count of bases not matched to a gene: 17. This CDR3 reads CSAFGRAAVREAQYF. The CDR3 DNA reads TGCAGTGCTTTCGGGAGGGCGGCCGTAAGGGAGGCCCAGTACTTC.

This clonotype was observed a few times. V is TRBV7-9 and J is TRBJ2-5; D assignment may be TRBD1 or TRBD2 (5 bases each). The V gene lost 4 bases and the J gene lost 2 bases, with 14 bases spanning the gap. This CDR3 is 15 amino acids long. The germline CDR1 and CDR2 sequences are SEHNR and FQNEAQ (reference sequence). This CDR3 reads CASSSRDGKQETQYF. DNA for the CDR3: TGTGCCAGCAGCTCCCGGGACGGAAAACAAGAGACCCAGTACTTC.

The sample holds many counts of this clonotype. V and J are TRBV20-1 and TRBJ1-2; D uncertain. V lost 6 bases and J 0 bases, leaving 17 bases between the germline ends. The germline CDR1 and CDR2 sequences are DFQATT and SNEGSKA (reference sequence). CDR3 size: 15 residues. The CDR3, as DNA: TGCAGTGCGACCCCCGGGAGTAGTGCTAACTATGGCTACACCTTC. Its protein product is CSATPGSSANYGYTF.

There are many counts of this clonotype. This chain links TRBV21-1 with TRBJ2-1; TRBD2 is taken as the D call from the table, unchecked against the DNA. TRBV21-1 is termed a pseudogene. The CDR3 contains 18 residues. CDR3 protein: CASLIPNKVAGEINEQFF. CDR3 nucleotides: TGTGCCAGCCTGATCCCGAATAAAGTAGCGGGAGAGATTAATGAGCAGTTCTTC.

This clonotype has at least ten counts. This chain connects TRBV25-1 to TRBJ2-6; 7 positions agree with TRBD1. V gave up 4 bases and J gave up 0 bases; unmatched junction bases: 9. This CDR3 is 18 amino acids long. CDR1 is MGHDK and CDR2 is SYGVNS in the germline V gene. The DNA of the CDR3 is TGTGCCAGCAGTGCGCCGGGACAGACACCCTCTGGGGCCAACGTCCTGACTTTC. It is translated as CASSAPGQTPSGANVLTF.

There are many counts of this clonotype. V is TRBV4-1 and J is TRBJ2-7, with unresolved D. This CDR3 region has 13 residues. The germline V gene encodes CDR1 MGHRA and CDR2 YSYEKL. V lost 4 bases to trimming and J lost 7 bases, with 14 bases between them. CDR3 sequence reads: CASSRARGWEQYF. The CDR3 DNA reads as TGCGCCAGCAGCCGAGCTAGAGGTTGGGAGCAGTACTTC.

This clonotype was recorded at least ten times. The rearrangement uses TRBV5-1 and TRBJ2-1; 7 bases map to TRBD2. V was pared by 1 base and J by 4 bases, with 5 bases of the junction left unmatched. Germline V gives CDR1 SGHRS, CDR2 YFSETQ. This CDR3 region has 15 residues. This CDR3 is CASSLSGTVYNEQFF. The CDR3 DNA follows: TGCGCCAGCAGCTTGAGCGGGACCGTTTACAATGAGCAGTTCTTC.

Comment on this clonotype: Possible read error: a much larger clone is one base away. The chain links TRBV10-3 to TRBJ2-3; TRBD1 matches 8 bases. Looked up from germline, CDR1 is ENHRY and CDR2 is SYGVKD. The CDR3 totals 14 residues. In DNA form, the CDR3 reads TGTGCCGTCAGTTTGGACAGGGGCACAGATACGCAGTATTTT. Translating it yields CAVSLDRGTDTQYF.

This clonotype was found many times. The chain has TRBV3-1 and TRBJ2-7, with TRBD1 matching over 8 bases. V dropped 4 bases and J dropped 5; count of bases not matched to a gene: 4. Germline V gene data show CDR1 as LGHDT and CDR2 as YNNKEL (reference sequence). The CDR3 is made up of 13 amino acids. CDR3 nucleotide sequence: TGTGCCAGCAGCCGGGGGACAGGCCACGAGCAGTACTTC. Encoded protein: CASSRGTGHEQYF.

Worth noting for this clonotype: Possible read error: a much larger clone is one base away. The chain carries TRBV19 and TRBJ1-5; unclear D gene. Germline V gene sequence: CDR1 LNHDA, CDR2 SQIVND (reference sequence). Trimming left V 5 bases short and J 0 bases short, with 14 bases between. This CDR3 has 16 amino acids. Here the CDR3 reads CASSSRGYGSNQPQHF. CDR3 nucleotides: TGTGCCAGTAGTTCCCGAGGGTACGGTAGCAATCAGCCCCAGCATTTT.

This clonotype has a count of ten or more. This CDR3 is CASSYDRDNEQFF. The CDR3 bases are TGTGCCAGCAGCTACGACAGGGACAATGAGCAGTTCTTC. The rearrangement links TRBV6-1 to TRBJ2-1; 7 nucleotides align to TRBD1. The V gene end was trimmed by 6 bases and the J gene end by 5 bases; junction bases not matched to a gene: 4. Germline V lookup: CDR1 MNHNS, CDR2 SASEGT. The CDR3 extends over 13 amino acids.

The chain couples TRBV6-2 or TRBV6-3 to TRBJ1-1, with 9 bases identical to TRBD1. This CDR3 is built from 16 residues. Germline V gene data show CDR1 as MNHEY and CDR2 as SVGEGT. The ends lost 4 bases at V and 1 base at J; junction bases unmatched: 7. CDR3 amino acids: CASSLGQGIGNTEAFF. The CDR3 nucleotides read TGTGCCAGCAGTTTAGGACAGGGGATTGGGAACACTGAAGCTTTCTTT.

The rearrangement uses TRBV6-5 and TRBJ2-5, with D hard to call. The CDR3 is made up of 12 amino acids. Germline V gene sequence: CDR1 MNHEY, CDR2 SVGAGI. V lost 5 bases to trimming and J lost 4 bases, with 8 bases between them. The CDR3 DNA reads as TGTGCCAGCAGTACCCTCGGAGAGACCCAGTACTTC. Encoded protein: CASSTLGETQYF.

In the case of this clonotype: It differs at one base from a far larger clone, so likely a read error. The chain is built from TRBV5-5 and TRBJ2-2, with a tentative D call TRBD2 (6 bases). CDR1 is SGHKS and CDR2 is YYEKEE in the germline V gene (reference sequence). There are 14 residues in the CDR3. CDR3 sequence: CASSFGSHTGKLFF. In DNA form, the CDR3 reads TGTGCCAGCAGCTTCGGGAGCCACACCGGGAAGCTGTTTTTT.

In this sample, this clonotype turned up many times. A read error is likely here: a far larger clone is one base away. V and J are TRBV29-1 and TRBJ2-1; 14 bases align to TRBD2. The CDR3 length is 15 residues. V dropped 4 bases and J dropped 10; count of bases not matched to a gene: 9. In germline, CDR1 is SQVTM, CDR2 ANQGSEA. This CDR3 is CSVGLAGGPGGEQFF. CDR3 in DNA: TGCAGCGTTGGACTAGCGGGAGGGCCTGGGGGAGAGCAGTTCTTC.

This clonotype appeared many times. The chain is built from TRBV29-1 and TRBJ1-4, with 12 bases fitting TRBD1. Germline CDR1 reads SQVTM; CDR2 reads ANQGSEA. After removal of 7 bases from V and 3 bases from J, the junction contained 6 bases not matched to a gene. CDR3 length equals 15 residues. For the CDR3, the DNA is TGCAGCGCGCGGGGACAGGGGGCATCTAATGAAAAACTGTTTTTT. Translated, it gives CSARGQGASNEKLFF.

This clonotype was seen many times. This chain uses TRBV9 with TRBJ2-3, with 11 nucleotides matching TRBD1. Germline loops: CDR1 SGDLS, CDR2 YYNGEE. CDR3 length equals 17 residues. V gave up 4 bases and J gave up 6 bases; unmatched junction bases: 13. The chain's CDR3 is CASSPGGGQGATDTQYF. CDR3 bases: TGTGCCAGCAGCCCCGGAGGAGGACAGGGGGCAACTGATACGCAGTATTTT.

The J gene is TRBJ2-3, the V gene TRBV11-1; no clear D. CDR3 length: 15 amino acids. In germline, CDR1 is SGHAT, CDR2 FQDESV (reference sequence). Trimming pared 7 bases from V and 5 bases from J, leaving 19 bases between. CDR3 nucleotides: TGTGCCAGCACCCCACGGATTGGGCAGGAAGATACGCAGTATTTT. Translating it yields CASTPRIGQEDTQYF.

This clonotype was found a few times. A much more abundant neighbour one base away suggests this may be a read error. The CDR3 bases are TGTGCCAGCAGCAAAGTAGTGAGGGAACGGCAGCCCCAGCGTTTT. This translates into CASSKVVRERQPQRF. The chain combines TRBV21-1 with TRBJ1-5. TRBV21-1 is a pseudogene segment. The CDR3 runs 15 residues.

In this sample, this clonotype turned up many times. The chain employs TRBV9 and TRBJ2-1; no definite D call. Germline CDR1 reads SGDLS; CDR2 reads YYNGEE. This CDR3 has 13 amino acids. V lost 3 bases to trimming and J lost 2 bases, with 6 bases between them. This CDR3 reads CASSGSPYNEQFF. As DNA, the CDR3 is TGTGCCAGCAGCGGTAGTCCCTACAATGAGCAGTTCTTC.

This clonotype has ten or more counts. The CDR3 sequence is CASRTGTGDAGELFF. The CDR3, as DNA: TGTGCCAGCAGGACCGGGACAGGGGACGCCGGGGAGCTGTTTTTT. The chain is built from TRBV6-2 or TRBV6-3 and TRBJ2-2, with 10 nucleotides matching TRBD1. Germline V gives CDR1 MNHEY, CDR2 SVGEGT. V shed 6 bases, J shed 6 bases, and the junction held 7 bases outside the gene matches. This CDR3 is built from 15 residues.

This clonotype has ten or more counts. The chain recombines TRBV5-1 with TRBJ2-3; no reliable D call. With 4 bases removed from V and 0 bases from J, the gap between germline ends came to 21 bases. This CDR3 is 18 amino acids long. Per the germline V gene, CDR1 is SGHRS and CDR2 is YFSETQ. CDR3 DNA sequence: TGCGCCAGCAGCCCCCAGGCCGTTCGGAGTCTTAGCACAGATACGCAGTATTTT. Amino acids: CASSPQAVRSLSTDTQYF.

This clonotype has at least ten counts. This sequence joins TRBV4-1 and TRBJ1-1; D call uncertain. Trimming shortened V by 6 bases and J by 5 bases, and 7 bases separated the two germline ends. This CDR3 contains 11 residues. CDR1 MGHRA and CDR2 YSYEKL come from the germline V gene. In DNA, the CDR3 is TGCGCCAGCAGTCGAGGGACTGAAGCTTTCTTT. Encoded protein: CASSRGTEAFF.

This clonotype was counted many times. The junction does not match germline at one end; this may be a read error. The chain employs TRBV5-1 and TRBJ2-3; D unclear. The CDR3 covers 12 residues. Germline V gene lookup returns CDR1 SGHRS and CDR2 YFSETQ. In DNA form, the CDR3 reads TGCGCCAGCAGCTTGAGATCAGAGACGCAGTATTTT. Encoded protein: CASSLRSETQYF.